This T cell receptor beta chain originates from a study of response to subunit inactivated influenza vaccine. TCRdb analysed the RT-PCR reads with MiXCR anew, one entry per CDR3 protein. In the table there are hundreds of thousands of distinct CDR3 sequences, approximately 15% of which are singletons. The CDR3 is made up of 14 amino acids. From germline, CDR1 is LGHNA and CDR2 YNFKEQ. The V and J ends lost 2 bases and 2 bases respectively, with 10 bases between them. This TCR came from a man in his fifties who received an inactivated influenza vaccine. The V gene is TRBV4-2, the J gene TRBJ2-7; no reliable D call. Sample: PBMCs from blood, taken roughly 12 days after vaccination. This CDR3 is CASSQRMPPYEQYF. The CDR3 nucleotides are TGTGCCAGCAGCCAAAGAATGCCCCCCTACGAGCAGTACTTC.